Listed below are T cell receptor beta chains from one sample, sequenced in a study of OX40 agonist ivuxolimab in advanced cancers. Sequenced by immunoSEQ multiplex PCR; TCRdb stores in-frame clones only, minus some. The data show approximately 62,000 clones, around 90% seen once. The sample in question was CD4+ or CD8+ T cells sorted from blood, obtained in a trial of the OX40 agonist ivuxolimab. These receptors originate from an adult with an advanced solid tumor such as melanoma, head and neck, liver or kidney cancer. Both conserved end residues are part of each CDR3. D genes are given only for firm matches. For some rows the clone size is stated as once, few or many, or as a class when expanded; others skip it.

D	size	V	J	CDR3	DNA
TRBD1	few	TRBV5-1	TRBJ1-1	CASKTGGNTEAFF	TGCGCCAGCAAGACAGGGGGGAACACTGAAGCTTTCTTT
TRBD2	once	TRBV5-1	TRBJ2-1	CASSFLPGLAGGGNEQFF	TGCGCCAGCAGCTTTCTACCGGGACTAGCGGGAGGTGGGAATGAGCAGTTCTTC
TRBD1	NA	TRBV7-2	TRBJ1-1	CASSRTGPTEAFF	TGTGCCAGCAGCCGGACAGGTCCCACTGAAGCTTTCTTT
TRBD2	NA	TRBV5-4	TRBJ2-2	CASSFGLGPVETGELFF	TGTGCCAGCAGCTTCGGACTAGGTCCTGTAGAGACCGGGGAGCTGTTTTTT
NA	NA	TRBV27	TRBJ2-7	CASRHREVRAYEQYF	TGTGCCAGCAGACACAGGGAAGTGAGGGCCTACGAGCAGTACTTC
TRBD1	NA	TRBV18	TRBJ1-1	CASSPSSGTGKNTEAFF	TGTGCCAGCTCACCTAGTTCCGGGACAGGGAAGAACACTGAAGCTTTCTTT
TRBD2	NA	TRBV7-2	TRBJ2-1	CASSLETSLFF	TGTGCCAGCAGCTTAGAGACTAGCCTGTTCTTC
NA	NA	TRBV7-2	TRBJ2-7	CASSRDSEYEQYF	TGTGCCAGCAGCCGGGACTCCGAATACGAGCAGTACTTC
NA	NA	TRBV6-5	TRBJ2-7	CASSENRGTYEQYF	TGTGCCAGCAGTGAGAACCGGGGGACCTACGAGCAGTACTTC
NA	NA	TRBV7-9	TRBJ1-4	CASSAQELQGPRKLFF	TGTGCCAGCAGCGCCCAAGAACTACAGGGACCCCGAAAACTGTTTTTT
TRBD2	NA	TRBV11-2	TRBJ2-1	CASSGPQLAGGHNEQFF	TGTGCCAGCAGCGGACCCCAACTAGCGGGGGGACACAATGAGCAGTTCTTC
NA	NA	TRBV30	TRBJ2-1	CAWSSLAPNEQFF	TGTGCCTGGAGTTCGTTGGCGCCCAATGAGCAGTTCTTC
NA	NA	TRBV6-5	TRBJ1-2	CASSYGRLYGYTF	TGTGCCAGCAGTTACGGCAGGCTCTATGGCTACACCTTC
TRBD2	few	TRBV14	TRBJ2-3	CASSHRSGGHTQYF	TGTGCCAGCAGCCATAGATCGGGGGGTCATACGCAGTATTTT
NA	NA	TRBV6-5	TRBJ1-3	CASISTGNTIYF	TGTGCCAGCATCTCGACTGGAAACACCATATATTTT
NA	NA	TRBV19	TRBJ2-5	CASSIDFGTQYF	TGTGCCAGTAGTATTGACTTCGGGACCCAGTACTTC
NA	NA	TRBV18	TRBJ1-2	CASSPPLAGGLNYGYTF	TGTGCCAGCTCACCACCGCTGGCGGGGGGATTGAACTATGGCTACACCTTC
NA	NA	TRBV6-1	TRBJ2-1	CASSSGIMQFF	TGTGCCAGCAGTTCCGGGATTATGCAGTTCTTC
NA	once	TRBV7-9	TRBJ1-1	CASSLFRQDSTEAFF	TGTGCCAGCAGCTTATTTAGACAGGACAGCACTGAAGCTTTCTTT
TRBD1	NA	TRBV30	TRBJ1-2	CAWGPGQGGYTF	TGTGCCTGGGGACCGGGACAGGGGGGCTACACCTTC
TRBD2	NA	TRBV19	TRBJ2-1	CASGTIAGGSYNEQFF	TGTGCCAGTGGCACCATAGCGGGAGGCTCCTACAATGAGCAGTTCTTC
NA	NA	TRBV29-1	TRBJ2-7	CSVEVRYEQYF	TGCAGCGTTGAAGTGAGATACGAGCAGTACTTC
NA	few	TRBV11-2	TRBJ2-2	CASTRDGLNTGELFF	TGTGCCAGCACCCGGGACGGATTAAACACCGGGGAGCTGTTTTTT
TRBD2	NA	TRBV6-6	TRBJ2-2	CASSYSDGGTGELFF	TGTGCCAGCAGTTACTCCGACGGGGGGACCGGGGAGCTGTTTTTT